A single sample is the source of the 2 T cell receptor beta chains below, sequenced in a study of T cell responses to AZD1222 COVID-19 vaccine. The assay was immunoSEQ multiplex PCR, and TCRdb's table has in-frame clones only and misses some. The table records 75,000 to 90,000 clones, around 73% of them present only once. Here the sequenced sample was peripheral blood, taken on day 0 of AZD1222 vaccination. The origin of the receptors is an adult in good health.

The chain uses TRBV11-2 and TRBJ2-3, with a weak D call TRBD2 (6 bases). The CDR3 covers 15 residues. V lost 5 bases to trimming and J lost 0 bases, with 12 bases between them. CDR1 and CDR2 from the germline V gene are SGHAT and FQNNGV. CDR3 sequence: CASSPRDLSTDTQYF. CDR3 coding DNA: TGTGCCAGCAGCCCCCGGGACTTGAGCACAGATACGCAGTATTTT. Using reference TRBV11-2 and TRBJ2-3 for the parts outside the CDR3, the full variable domain is EAGVAQSPRYKIIEKRQSVAFWCNPISGHATLYWYQQILGQGPKLLIQFQNNGVVDDSQLPKDRFSAERLKGVDSTLKIQPAKLEDSAVYLCASSPRDLSTDTQYFGPGTRLTVL.

The chain uses TRBV9 and TRBJ2-7; 11 bases agree with TRBD2. V was pared by 3 bases and J by 6 bases, with 2 bases of the junction left unmatched. The V gene's germline CDR1 is SGDLS and CDR2 YYNGEE. The CDR3 length is 13 residues. The CDR3 DNA is TGTGCCAGCAGCGCCGGGACTAGCGGCGAGCAGTACTTC. It specifies CASSAGTSGEQYF.